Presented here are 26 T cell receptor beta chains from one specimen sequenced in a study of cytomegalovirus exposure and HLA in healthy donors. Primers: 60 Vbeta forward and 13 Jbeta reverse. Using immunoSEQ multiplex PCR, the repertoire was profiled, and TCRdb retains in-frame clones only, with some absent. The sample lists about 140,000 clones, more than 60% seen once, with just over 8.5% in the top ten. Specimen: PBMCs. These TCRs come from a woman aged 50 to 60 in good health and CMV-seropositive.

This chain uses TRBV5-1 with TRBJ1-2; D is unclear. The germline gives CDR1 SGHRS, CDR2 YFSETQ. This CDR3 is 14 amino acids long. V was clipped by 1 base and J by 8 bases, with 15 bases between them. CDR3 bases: TGCGCCAGCAGCTTGCCTGCGGCTGCGGAGGGCTACACCTTC. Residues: CASSLPAAAEGYTF. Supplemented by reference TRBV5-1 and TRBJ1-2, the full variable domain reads KAGVTQTPRYLIKTRGQQVTLSCSPISGHRSVSWYQQTPGQGLQFLFEYFSETQRNKGNFPGRFSGRQFSNSRSEMNVSTLELGDSALYLCASSLPAAAEGYTFGSGTRLTVV.

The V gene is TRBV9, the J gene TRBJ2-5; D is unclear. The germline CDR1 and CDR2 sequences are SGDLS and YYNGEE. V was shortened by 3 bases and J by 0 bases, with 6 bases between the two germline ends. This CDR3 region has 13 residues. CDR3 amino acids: CASSGANQETQYF. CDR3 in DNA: TGTGCCAGCAGCGGGGCTAACCAAGAGACCCAGTACTTC.

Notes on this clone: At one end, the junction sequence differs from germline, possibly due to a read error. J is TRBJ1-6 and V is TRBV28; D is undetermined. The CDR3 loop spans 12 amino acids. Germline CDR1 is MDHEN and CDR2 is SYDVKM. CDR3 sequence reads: CASTLGTSPLHF. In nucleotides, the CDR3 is TGTGCCAGCACTTTAGGCACTTCACCCCTCCACTTT.

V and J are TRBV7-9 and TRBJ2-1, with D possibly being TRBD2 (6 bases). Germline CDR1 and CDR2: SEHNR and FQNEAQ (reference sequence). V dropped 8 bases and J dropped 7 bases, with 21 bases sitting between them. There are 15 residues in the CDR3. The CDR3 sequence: CASRPLQFGGNEQFF. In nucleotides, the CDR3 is TGTGCCAGCCGCCCTCTTCAATTCGGAGGGAATGAGCAGTTCTTC.

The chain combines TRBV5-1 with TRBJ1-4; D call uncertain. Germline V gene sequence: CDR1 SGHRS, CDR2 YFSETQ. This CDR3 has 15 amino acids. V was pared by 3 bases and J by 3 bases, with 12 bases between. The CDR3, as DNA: TGCGCCAGCAGCTGGTCGGGATCAGCTAATGAAAAACTGTTTTTT. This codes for CASSWSGSANEKLFF.

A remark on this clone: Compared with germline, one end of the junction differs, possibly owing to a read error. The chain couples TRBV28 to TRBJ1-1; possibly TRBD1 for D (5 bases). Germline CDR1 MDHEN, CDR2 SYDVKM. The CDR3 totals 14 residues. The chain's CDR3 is CASSFGPLGAEAFF. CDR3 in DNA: TGTGCCAGCAGTTTCGGACCACTTGGGGCTGAGGCTTTCTTT. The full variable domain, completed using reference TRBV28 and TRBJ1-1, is DVKVTQSSRYLVKRTGEKVFLECVQDMDHENMFWYRQDPGLGLRLIYFSYDVKMKEKGDIPEGYSVSREKKERFSLILESASTNQTSMYLCASSFGPLGAEAFFGQGTRLTVV.

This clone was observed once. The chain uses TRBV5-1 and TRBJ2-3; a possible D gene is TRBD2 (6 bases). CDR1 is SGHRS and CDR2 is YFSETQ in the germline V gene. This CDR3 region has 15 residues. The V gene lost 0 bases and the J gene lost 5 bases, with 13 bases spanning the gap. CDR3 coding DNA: TGCGCCAGCAGCTTGGCGGAGGGGCGGATAGATACGCAGTATTTT. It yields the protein CASSLAEGRIDTQYF.

This CDR3 reads CATSRMGGETQYF. The CDR3 region has the DNA TGTGCCACCAGCCGTATGGGGGGAGAGACCCAGTACTTC. The chain recombines TRBV15 with TRBJ2-5, with a weak D call TRBD2 (6 bases). Germline loops: CDR1 LNHNV, CDR2 YYDKDF (reference sequence). V lost 5 bases and J 4 bases, leaving 11 bases between the germline ends. This CDR3 has 13 amino acids.

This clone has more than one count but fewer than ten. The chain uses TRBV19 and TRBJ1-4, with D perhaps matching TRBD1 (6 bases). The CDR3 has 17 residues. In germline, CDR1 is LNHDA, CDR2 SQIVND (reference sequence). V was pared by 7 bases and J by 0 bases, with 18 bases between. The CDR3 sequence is CASTPRGGPATNEKLFF. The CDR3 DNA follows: TGTGCCAGTACCCCGAGGGGGGGGCCTGCAACTAATGAAAAACTGTTTTTT.

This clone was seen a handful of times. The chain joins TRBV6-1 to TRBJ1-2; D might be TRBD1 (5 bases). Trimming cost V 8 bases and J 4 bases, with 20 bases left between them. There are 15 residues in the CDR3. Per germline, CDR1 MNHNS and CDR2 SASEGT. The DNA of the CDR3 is TGTGCCAGCGGGCCGTCGGGCGCGGGGGTCTATGGCTACACCTTC. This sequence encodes CASGPSGAGVYGYTF.

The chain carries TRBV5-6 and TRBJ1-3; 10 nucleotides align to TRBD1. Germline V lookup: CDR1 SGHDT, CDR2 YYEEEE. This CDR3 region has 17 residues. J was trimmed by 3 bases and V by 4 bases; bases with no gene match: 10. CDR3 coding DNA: TGTGCCAGCAGCGATCGACAGGGGGCATTCCGTGGAAACACCATATATTTT. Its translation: CASSDRQGAFRGNTIYF.

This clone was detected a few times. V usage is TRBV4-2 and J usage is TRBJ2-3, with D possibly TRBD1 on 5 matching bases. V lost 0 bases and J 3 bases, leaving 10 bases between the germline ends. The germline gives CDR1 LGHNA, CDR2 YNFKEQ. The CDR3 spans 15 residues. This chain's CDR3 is CASSQEGRETDTQYF. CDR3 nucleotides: TGTGCCAGCAGCCAAGAGGGCAGGGAAACAGATACGCAGTATTTT.

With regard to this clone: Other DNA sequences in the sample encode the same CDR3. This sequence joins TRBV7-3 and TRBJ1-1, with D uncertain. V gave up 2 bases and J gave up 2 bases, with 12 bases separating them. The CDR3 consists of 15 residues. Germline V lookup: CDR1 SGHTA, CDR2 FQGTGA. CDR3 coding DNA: TGTGCCAGCAGCTTATCTGGCGGGCGAAACACTGAAGCTTTCTTT. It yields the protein CASSLSGGRNTEAFF.

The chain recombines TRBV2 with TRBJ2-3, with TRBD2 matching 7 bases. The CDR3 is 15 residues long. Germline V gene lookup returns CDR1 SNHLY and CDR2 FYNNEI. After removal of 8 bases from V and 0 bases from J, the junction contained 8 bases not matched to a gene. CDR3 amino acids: CASSTGGASTDTQYF. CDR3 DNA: TGTGCCAGCTCGACGGGGGGTGCTAGCACAGATACGCAGTATTTT.

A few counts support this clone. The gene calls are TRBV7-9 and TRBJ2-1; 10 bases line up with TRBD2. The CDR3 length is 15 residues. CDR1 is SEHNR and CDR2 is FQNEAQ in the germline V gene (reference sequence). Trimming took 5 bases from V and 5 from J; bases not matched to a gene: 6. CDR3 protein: CASSNGLAADNEQFF. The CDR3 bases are TGTGCCAGCAGCAACGGACTAGCGGCTGACAATGAGCAGTTCTTC. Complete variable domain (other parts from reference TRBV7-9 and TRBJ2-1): DTGVSQNPRHKITKRGQNVTFRCDPISEHNRLYWYRQTLGQGPEFLTYFQNEAQLEKSRLLSDRFSAERPKGSFSTLEIQRTEQGDSAMYLCASSNGLAADNEQFFGPGTRLTVL.

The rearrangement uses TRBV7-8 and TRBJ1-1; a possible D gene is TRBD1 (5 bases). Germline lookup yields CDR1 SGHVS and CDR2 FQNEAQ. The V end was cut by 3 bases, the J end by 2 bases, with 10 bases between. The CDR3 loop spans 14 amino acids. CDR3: CASSFWGTNTEAFF. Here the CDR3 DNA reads TGTGCCAGCAGCTTCTGGGGGACTAACACTGAAGCTTTCTTT.

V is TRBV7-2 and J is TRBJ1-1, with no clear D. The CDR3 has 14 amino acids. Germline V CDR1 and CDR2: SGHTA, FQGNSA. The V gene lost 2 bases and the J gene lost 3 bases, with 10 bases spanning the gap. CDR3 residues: CASSLNFPDTEAFF. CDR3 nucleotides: TGTGCCAGCAGCTTAAATTTTCCGGACACTGAAGCTTTCTTT. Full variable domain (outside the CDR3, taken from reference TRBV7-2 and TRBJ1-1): GAGVSQSPSNKVTEKGKDVELRCDPISGHTALYWYRQSLGQGLEFLIYFQGNSAPDKSGLPSDRFSAERTGGSVSTLTIQRTQQEDSAVYLCASSLNFPDTEAFFGQGTRLTVV.

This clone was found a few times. For the CDR3, the DNA is TGCGCCAGCAGCCAACAAACAGGGGGCCGAGAGACCCAGTACTTC. Its translation is CASSQQTGGRETQYF. The V gene is TRBV4-3, the J gene TRBJ2-5, with 9 bases aligning to TRBD1. This CDR3 is 15 amino acids long. The germline V gene encodes CDR1 LGHNA and CDR2 YSLEER. With 2 bases clipped from V and 4 bases from J, the junction kept 5 bases outside the gene matches.

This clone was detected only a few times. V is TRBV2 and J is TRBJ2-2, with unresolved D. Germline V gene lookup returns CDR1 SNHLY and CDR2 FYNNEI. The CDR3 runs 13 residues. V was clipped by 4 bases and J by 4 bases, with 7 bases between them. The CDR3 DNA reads TGTGCCAGCAGTGTTCTGCGCACCGGGGAGCTGTTTTTT. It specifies CASSVLRTGELFF.

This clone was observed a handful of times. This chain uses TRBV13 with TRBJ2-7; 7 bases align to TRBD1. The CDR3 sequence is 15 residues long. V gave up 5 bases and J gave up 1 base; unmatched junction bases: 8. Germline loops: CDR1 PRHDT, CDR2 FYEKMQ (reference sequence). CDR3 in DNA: TGTGCCAGCAGCACCAGACAGGGAGCTTCCTACGAGCAGTACTTC. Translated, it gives CASSTRQGASYEQYF.

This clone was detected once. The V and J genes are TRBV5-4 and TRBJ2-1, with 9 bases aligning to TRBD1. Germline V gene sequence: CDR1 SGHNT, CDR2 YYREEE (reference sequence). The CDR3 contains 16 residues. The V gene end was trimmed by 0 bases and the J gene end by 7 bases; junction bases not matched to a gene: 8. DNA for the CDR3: TGTGCCAGCAGCTTGGCCCTTGGACAGGGGTGGAATGAGCAGTTCTTC. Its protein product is CASSLALGQGWNEQFF.

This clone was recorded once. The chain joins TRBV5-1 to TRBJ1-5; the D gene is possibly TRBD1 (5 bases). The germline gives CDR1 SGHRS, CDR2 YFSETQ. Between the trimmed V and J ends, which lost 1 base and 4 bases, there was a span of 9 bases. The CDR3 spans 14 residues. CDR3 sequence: CASSLSGGNQPQHF. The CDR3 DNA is TGCGCCAGCAGCTTGAGCGGGGGTAATCAGCCCCAGCATTTT. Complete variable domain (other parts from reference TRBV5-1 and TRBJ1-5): KAGVTQTPRYLIKTRGQQVTLSCSPISGHRSVSWYQQTPGQGLQFLFEYFSETQRNKGNFPGRFSGRQFSNSRSEMNVSTLELGDSALYLCASSLSGGNQPQHFGDGTRLSIL.

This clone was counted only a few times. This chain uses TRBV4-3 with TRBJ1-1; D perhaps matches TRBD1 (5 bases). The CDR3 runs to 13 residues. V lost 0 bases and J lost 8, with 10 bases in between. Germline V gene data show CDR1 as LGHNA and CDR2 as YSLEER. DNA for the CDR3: TGCGCCAGCAGCCAAGATCAAGGACAAGAAGCTTTCTTT. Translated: CASSQDQGQEAFF.

This CDR3 reads CSAGRGSGGLATGELFF. CDR3 bases: TGCAGCGCCGGAAGGGGTTCGGGGGGGCTAGCTACCGGGGAGCTGTTTTTT. J is TRBJ2-2 and V is TRBV29-1; TRBD2 agrees at 8 bases. The CDR3 is 17 amino acids. Germline CDR1 reads SQVTM; CDR2 reads ANQGSEA. V dropped 7 bases and J dropped 5; count of bases not matched to a gene: 18.

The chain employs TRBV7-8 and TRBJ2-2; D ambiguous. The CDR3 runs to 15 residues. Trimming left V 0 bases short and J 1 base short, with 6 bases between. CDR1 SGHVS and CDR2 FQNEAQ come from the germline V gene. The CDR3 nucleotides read TGTGCCAGCAGCTTAGCTGGCAGGAACACCGGGGAGCTGTTTTTT. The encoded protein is CASSLAGRNTGELFF.

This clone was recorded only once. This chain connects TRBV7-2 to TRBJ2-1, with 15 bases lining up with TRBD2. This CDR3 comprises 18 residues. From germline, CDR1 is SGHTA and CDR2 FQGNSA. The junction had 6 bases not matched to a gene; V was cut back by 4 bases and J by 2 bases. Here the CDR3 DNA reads TGTGCCAGCAGCTCAGGGACTAGCGGGGGGAGAACCTACAATGAGCAGTTCTTC. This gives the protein CASSSGTSGGRTYNEQFF.